These 12 T cell receptor beta chains originate from one sample sequenced in a study of human T cells and chemical hapten exposure. Sample time point: patch test 1, 2 weeks after DPC sensitization. Treatment indicated: therapeutic diphenylcyclopropenone sensitization with weekly scalp DPC. MiXCR, run by TCRdb on the RACE reads, gives a single entry per CDR3 protein. The sample yields about 69,000 distinct CDR3 sequences, about 31% seen once. The sequencing used whole blood, collected in connection with sensitization to the hapten diphenylcyclopropenone (DPC). These receptors all stem from a middle-aged man with alopecia areata. Some clones in this sample may be carry-over from other donors' samples.

The genes are TRBV20-1 and TRBJ2-7, with a weak D call TRBD2 (6 bases). There are 12 residues in the CDR3. Per the germline V gene, CDR1 is DFQATT and CDR2 is SNEGSKA (reference sequence). V was pared by 7 bases and J by 3 bases, with 13 bases between. CDR3 sequence reads: CSDGGRGYEQYF. CDR3 coding DNA: TGCAGTGACGGGGGTCGGGGCTACGAGCAGTACTTC.

V gene TRBV6-5 combines with J gene TRBJ2-7; TRBD2 is a possible D gene (5 bases). Germline CDR1 MNHEY, CDR2 SVGAGI. The ends were cut back, 6 bases at V and 1 base at J, with 13 bases in the middle. The CDR3 has 14 residues. CDR3 residues: CASREGLASYEQYF. CDR3 in DNA: TGTGCCAGCAGGGAAGGATTAGCGTCCTACGAGCAGTACTTC.

The gene calls are TRBV6-5 and TRBJ1-5; D perhaps matches TRBD1 (5 bases). Germline V gene sequence: CDR1 MNHEY, CDR2 SVGAGI. Trimming took off 6 bases at V and 5 bases at J, with 11 bases between the two ends. CDR3 length equals 13 residues. The CDR3 protein is CASSPEGHQPQHF. CDR3 DNA sequence: TGTGCCAGCAGCCCCGAGGGACATCAGCCCCAGCATTTT.

This chain connects TRBV28 to TRBJ2-3; TRBD1 agrees at 8 bases. V lost 3 bases to trimming and J lost 3 bases; unmatched junction nucleotides: 8. Germline CDR1 and CDR2: MDHEN and SYDVKM. The CDR3 sequence is 16 residues long. CDR3 sequence reads: CASSFGQGAFTDTQYF. For the CDR3, the DNA is TGTGCCAGCAGTTTTGGACAGGGTGCTTTTACAGATACGCAGTATTTT.

The gene calls are TRBV5-1 and TRBJ2-2; D uncertain. Looked up from germline, CDR1 is SGHRS and CDR2 is YFSETQ. This CDR3 is built from 15 residues. The germline V and J ends were trimmed by 6 bases and 4 bases, with 16 bases remaining between them. CDR3 nucleotide sequence: TGCGCCAGCAACATGGAAACTGGCTTCACCGGGGAGCTGTTTTTT. Amino acid sequence: CASNMETGFTGELFF. Based on the CDR3 plus reference TRBV5-1 and TRBJ2-2, the full variable domain is KAGVTQTPRYLIKTRGQQVTLSCSPISGHRSVSWYQQTPGQGLQFLFEYFSETQRNKGNFPGRFSGRQFSNSRSEMNVSTLELGDSALYLCASNMETGFTGELFFGEGSRLTVL.

This chain links TRBV12-3 or TRBV12-4 with TRBJ1-2; the D is unclear. CDR3 length: 13 amino acids. V was clipped by 6 bases and J by 4 bases, with 12 bases between them. CDR3 region: CASRSRHGYGYTF. DNA of the CDR3: TGTGCCAGCAGGTCGCGCCATGGCTATGGCTACACCTTC.

The chain employs TRBV29-1 and TRBJ1-2; D remains unclear. Trimming took 4 bases from V and 0 from J, leaving 6 bases between them. The germline CDR1 and CDR2 sequences are SQVTM and ANQGSEA. The CDR3 is 12 residues long. The DNA for the CDR3 is TGCAGCGTTGGACACTCTAACTATGGCTACACCTTC. The encoded protein is CSVGHSNYGYTF.

V usage is TRBV12-3 or TRBV12-4 and J usage is TRBJ1-6; D unclear. V was trimmed by 6 bases and J by 7 bases, leaving 10 bases between them. CDR3 length equals 13 residues. CDR3 nucleotides: TGTGCCAGCAGCCTCTACGAAAATTCACCCCTCCACTTT. Encoded protein: CASSLYENSPLHF.

This clonotype was detected a few times. The chain recombines TRBV5-4 with TRBJ2-6; weak D call: TRBD1 (5 bases). Trimming left V 4 bases short and J 3 bases short, with 14 bases between. The germline V gene has CDR1 SGHNT and CDR2 YYREEE (reference sequence). The length of the CDR3 is 16 residues. DNA for the CDR3: TGTGCCAGCAGCACCCAACAGGTCTATGGGGCCAACGTCCTGACTTTC. Amino acids: CASSTQQVYGANVLTF. The full variable domain, rest sourced from reference TRBV5-4 and TRBJ2-6, is ETGVTQSPTHLIKTRGQQVTLRCSSQSGHNTVSWYQQALGQGPQFIFQYYREEENGRGNFPPRFSGLQFPNYSSELNVNALELDDSALYLCASSTQQVYGANVLTFGAGSRLTVL.

This clonotype was detected a few times. The V call is TRBV20-1, the J call TRBJ2-1; 7 nucleotides match TRBD2. V lost 6 bases and J lost 0; bases outside the gene matches: 8. Germline V CDR1 and CDR2: DFQATT, SNEGSKA (reference sequence). The CDR3 length is 15 residues. The chain's CDR3 is CSALSSGSSYNEQFF. The CDR3 DNA is TGCAGTGCCCTATCTAGCGGAAGCTCCTACAATGAGCAGTTCTTC.

This sequence joins TRBV12-3 or TRBV12-4 and TRBJ1-2, with 7 nucleotides matching TRBD1. This CDR3 has 15 amino acids. Unmatched junction bases numbered 7, after V lost 2 bases and J lost 4 bases. The CDR3 here is CASSLRDSRFYGYTF. CDR3 bases: TGTGCCAGCAGTTTAAGGGACAGCAGATTCTATGGCTACACCTTC.

Only a few counts were recorded for this clonotype. V usage is TRBV9 and J usage is TRBJ2-2, with 9 bases fitting TRBD1. V shed 3 bases, J shed 7 bases, and the junction held 7 bases outside the gene matches. This CDR3 comprises 15 residues. Germline values: CDR1 SGDLS, CDR2 YYNGEE. The CDR3 is CASSGLQGAVGELFF. CDR3 nucleotides: TGTGCCAGCAGCGGATTACAGGGGGCGGTCGGGGAGCTGTTTTTT.